The 23 T cell receptor beta chains presented below share a single source sample, sequenced in a study of graft-versus-host responses after intestinal transplantation. The repertoire was sequenced with immunoSEQ multiplex PCR; TCRdb's copy has only in-frame clones and lacks some. Found here are about 43,000 clones, about 95% of them singletons; the top ten hold 1.6%. This material consisted of PBMCs, taken approximately 350 days after intestinal transplant. The receptors originated from a human patient who received an intestinal transplant, so some T cells may come from the graft donor.

The V gene is TRBV12-5, the J gene TRBJ2-4; D unclear. The CDR3 runs 15 residues. V was trimmed by 3 bases and J by 0 bases, leaving 9 bases between them. Germline values: CDR1 LGHNT, CDR2 FRNRAP. The CDR3 DNA reads as TGTGCTAGTGGTTTATTGGGTCTAGCCAAAAACATTCAGTACTTC. Its translation: CASGLLGLAKNIQYF. Full variable domain (rest looked up from reference TRBV12-5 and TRBJ2-4): DARVTQTPRHKVTEMGQEVTMRCQPILGHNTVFWYRQTMMQGLELLAYFRNRAPLDDSGMPKDRFSAEMPDATLATLKIQPSEPRDSAVYFCASGLLGLAKNIQYFGAGTRLSVL.

This clone was detected only a few times. This rearrangement joins TRBV28 to TRBJ1-6; 9 positions match TRBD1. The CDR3 extends over 14 amino acids. The ends lost 2 bases at V and 7 bases at J; junction bases unmatched: 0. Germline loops: CDR1 MDHEN, CDR2 SYDVKM. The CDR3 bases are TGTGCCAGCAGTTTAGACAGGGGGAATTCACCCCTCCACTTT. Residues: CASSLDRGNSPLHF.

The chain joins TRBV5-6 to TRBJ2-7; D may be TRBD1 (6 bases). The germline gives CDR1 SGHDT, CDR2 YYEEEE. The germline V and J ends were trimmed by 4 bases and 4 bases, with 12 bases remaining between them. This CDR3 has 13 amino acids. CDR3 loop: CASSPRGRYEQYF. For the CDR3, the DNA is TGTGCCAGCAGCCCCAGGGGTCGGTACGAGCAGTACTTC.

This rearrangement joins TRBV9 to TRBJ2-7; 8 bases are shared with TRBD1. The CDR3 has 14 amino acids. J lost 0 bases, V lost 2 bases, and 1 base had no gene match. Germline V lookup: CDR1 SGDLS, CDR2 YYNGEE. The CDR3 here is CASSVTGVSYEQYF. The CDR3 coding sequence is TGTGCCAGCAGCGTGACAGGGGTCTCCTACGAGCAGTACTTC. The full variable domain, its missing parts supplied by reference TRBV9 and TRBJ2-7, is DSGVTQTPKHLITATGQRVTLRCSPRSGDLSVYWYQQSLDQGLQFLIQYYNGEERAKGNILERFSAQQFPDLHSELNLSSLELGDSALYFCASSVTGVSYEQYFGPGTRLTVT.

The rearrangement uses TRBV21-1 and TRBJ2-7; the table calls TRBD1, which could not be checked here. TRBV21-1 has pseudogene status. CDR3 size: 19 residues. CDR3: CASSSPLGTGTGSSYEQYF. The CDR3 coding sequence is TGTGCCAGCAGCAGCCCTCTAGGTACCGGGACAGGGAGTTCCTACGAGCAGTACTTC.

The rearrangement links TRBV11-2 to TRBJ2-5; D call uncertain. CDR1 and CDR2 (germline): SGHAT, FQNNGV. This CDR3 is built from 15 residues. Trimming pared 1 base from V and 0 bases from J, leaving 9 bases between. In nucleotides, the CDR3 is TGTGCCAGCAGCTTAGTCGGTGGTAACCAAGAGACCCAGTACTTC. Amino acids: CASSLVGGNQETQYF.

The V call is TRBV4-1, the J call TRBJ1-6; D is undetermined. Deletions cut 4 bases from V and 10 bases from J, with 20 bases between. The germline V gene encodes CDR1 MGHRA and CDR2 YSYEKL. The CDR3 is 16 amino acids. The CDR3 region has the DNA TGCGCCAGCAGCCGAGCAGCCGCCTGGTTAAACTCACCCCTCCACTTT. Its protein product is CASSRAAAWLNSPLHF.

This sequence joins TRBV10-2 and TRBJ1-2; unclear D gene. Trimming removed 3 bases from V and 8 bases from J, with 10 bases in between. There are 12 residues in the CDR3. Per germline, CDR1 WSHSY and CDR2 SAAADI. CDR3 region: CASSEVEGGYTF. For the CDR3, the DNA is TGCGCCAGCAGTGAAGTGGAGGGAGGCTACACCTTC.

The chain joins TRBV30 to TRBJ1-5; D is unclear. Trimming stripped 4 bases from V and 3 bases from J, with 13 bases between. Germline V CDR1 and CDR2: GTSNPN, SVGIG (reference sequence). CDR3 size: 14 residues. The CDR3 sequence: CAWTNFGLNQPQHF. The CDR3 DNA sequence: TGTGCCTGGACCAACTTCGGGCTCAATCAGCCCCAGCATTTT.

The V gene is TRBV19, the J gene TRBJ1-2, with TRBD1 as a possible D gene (5 bases). The germline gives CDR1 LNHDA, CDR2 SQIVND (reference sequence). The CDR3 is 14 amino acids. The germline V and J ends were trimmed by 6 bases and 8 bases, with 19 bases remaining between them. In DNA, the CDR3 is TGTGCCAGTAGGAGGATCGGGGCAGGCCGAGGCTACACCTTC. Residues: CASRRIGAGRGYTF.

The chain uses TRBV2 and TRBJ2-5, with TRBD1 matching over 8 bases. Germline CDR1 is SNHLY and CDR2 is FYNNEI. Germline trimming cut 4 bases from V and 4 bases from J; bases unmatched to any gene: 8. CDR3 length: 15 amino acids. CDR3 sequence (DNA): TGTGCCAGCAGTGCCCAGGGGGCGCAGGGAGAGACCCAGTACTTC. Protein: CASSAQGAQGETQYF.

CDR3 sequence (DNA): TGTGCCAGCAGCTTAGTAGGGGACAGGAATAACTATGGCTACACCTTC. It codes for CASSLVGDRNNYGYTF. This chain connects TRBV7-9 to TRBJ1-2; the match to TRBD1 covers 8 bases. The V gene's germline CDR1 is SEHNR and CDR2 FQNEAQ (reference sequence). This CDR3 region has 16 residues. J lost 1 base, V lost 1 base, and 5 bases had no gene match.

The table lists this clone with a count of one. The rearrangement links TRBV21-1 to TRBJ1-2; TRBD1, the table's D call, lacks a check against the DNA. TRBV21-1 is assigned pseudogene status. The CDR3 totals 12 residues. The CDR3 loop reads CARQGVVHGYTF. Written as DNA, the CDR3 is TGTGCCAGGCAGGGGGTAGTGCATGGCTACACCTTC.

The J gene is TRBJ1-1, the V gene TRBV6-1, with no clear D. Trimming took 8 bases from V and 3 from J, leaving 7 bases between them. The V gene's germline CDR1 is MNHNS and CDR2 SASEGT. The length of the CDR3 is 11 residues. CDR3 coding DNA: TGTGCCAGCCATTATTACACTGAAGCTTTCTTT. This gives the protein CASHYYTEAFF.

The CDR3 DNA follows: TGTGCCAGCAGCTTTTGGGGCTCTGGGGCCAACGTCCTGACTTTC. Protein product: CASSFWGSGANVLTF. The genes are TRBV5-6 and TRBJ2-6; no clear D gene. From germline, CDR1 is SGHDT and CDR2 YYEEEE. The CDR3 spans 15 residues. Trimming stripped 2 bases from V and 0 bases from J, with 6 bases between.

J is TRBJ2-5 and V is TRBV6-4, with D hard to call. Germline V gene data show CDR1 as MRHNA and CDR2 as SNTAGT. Trimming shortened V by 0 bases and J by 2 bases, and 4 bases separated the two germline ends. CDR3 length: 13 amino acids. CDR3 DNA: TGTGCCAGCAGTGACTCGAGGCAAGAGACCCAGTACTTC. It translates to CASSDSRQETQYF.

The V gene is TRBV30, the J gene TRBJ2-5; 9 nucleotides line up with TRBD2. V gave up 5 bases and J gave up 5 bases; unmatched junction bases: 9. Germline lookup yields CDR1 GTSNPN and CDR2 SVGIG (reference sequence). This CDR3 has 14 residues. The DNA for the CDR3 is TGTGCCTGGTCCGATAGCGGGAGAGTTGAGACCCAGTACTTC. Protein product: CAWSDSGRVETQYF.

This chain uses TRBV7-9 with TRBJ2-3; D gene uncertain. This CDR3 has 11 residues. The germline V gene encodes CDR1 SEHNR and CDR2 FQNEAQ (reference sequence). The V gene lost 1 base and the J gene lost 6 bases, with 2 bases spanning the gap. As DNA, the CDR3 is TGTGCCAGCAGCTTAGTGGATACGCAGTATTTT. Translation: CASSLVDTQYF.

The CDR3 bases are TGCGCCAGCAGCTTGGGGGACAGCCGTACCGGGGAGCTGTTTTTT. This translates into CASSLGDSRTGELFF. The rearrangement uses TRBV5-1 and TRBJ2-2; 7 bases fit TRBD1. Germline assignment: CDR1 SGHRS and CDR2 YFSETQ. The CDR3 is 15 residues long. V shed 0 bases, J shed 5 bases, and the junction held 4 bases outside the gene matches.

The chain is built from TRBV29-1 and TRBJ2-1; D unclear. The germline CDR1 and CDR2 sequences are SQVTM and ANQGSEA. V lost 4 bases to trimming and J lost 2 bases, with 9 bases between them. The CDR3 is 13 residues long. CDR3 sequence: CSVGAAPYNEQFF. As DNA, the CDR3 is TGCAGCGTTGGGGCCGCACCCTACAATGAGCAGTTCTTC.

This rearrangement joins TRBV7-9 to TRBJ2-3, with D possibly being TRBD2 (6 bases). CDR3 length equals 17 residues. Germline V CDR1 and CDR2: SEHNR, FQNEAQ (reference sequence). Trimming pared 5 bases from V and 2 bases from J, leaving 20 bases between. The CDR3 sequence: CASSLFLSGANTDTQYF. DNA for the CDR3: TGTGCCAGCAGCCTTTTCCTTAGCGGAGCTAACACAGATACGCAGTATTTT.

CDR3 in amino acids: CARDRAPFYDGYTF. As DNA, the CDR3 is TGTGCCCGTGACAGGGCCCCCTTTTATGATGGCTACACCTTC. The rearrangement joins TRBV30 to TRBJ1-2; 7 nucleotides line up with TRBD1. The V segment lost 8 bases and the J segment 6 bases; nucleotides outside the gene matches: 15. Germline CDR1 is GTSNPN and CDR2 is SVGIG (reference sequence). The CDR3 sequence is 14 residues long.

The J gene is TRBJ1-3, the V gene TRBV7-9; unclear D gene. CDR1 is SEHNR, CDR2 FQNEAQ, per germline (reference sequence). The CDR3 runs 12 residues. V lost 5 bases and J 1 base, leaving 3 bases between the germline ends. The CDR3 DNA sequence: TGTGCCAGCAGCAGATCTGGAAACACCATATATTTT. It codes for CASSRSGNTIYF.